The next 25 T cell receptor beta chains were all read from a single sample in a study of tumor-infiltrating lymphocytes in primary liver carcinoma (dated by TCRdb to 2017 to 2019). Without any cell sorting, total RNA and DNA were extracted together from about 20-30 mg of bulk tissue using the AllPrep DNA/RNA mini kit. Instrument used: Illumina HiSeq 2500. TCRbeta-specific cDNA was reverse-transcribed from 500 ng total RNA using a constant-region primer and ProtoScript II reverse transcriptase. Construction of the TCRbeta libraries relied on three nested rounds of multiplex PCR, following a slightly modified ARM-PCR procedure. Each of the first two PCR rounds ran for approximately 11 cycles and used multiplex TRBV1-TRBV30 forward primers together with a Cbeta reverse primer. TCRdb ran its own pipeline on the public reads, namely fastp trimming at Q25 and MiXCR clone calling, and kept in-frame beta chains. CDR3 protein duplicates are merged, each entry listing the most common genes and DNA. Counted in this sample were about 84,000 distinct CDR3 sequences; about three quarters of them appeared once. The top ten clonotypes cover roughly a fifth of the sample.

The material sequenced was liver tumor tissue from sampling region 1. This sample's cell subset or site label indicates: tumor region T1, superior pole. All receptors derive from a man between 40 and 49 years old with primary liver carcinoma and hepatitis B virus infection.

A remark on this clonotype: With a much larger clone just one base away, this may be a read error. The rearrangement links TRBV28 to TRBJ1-1; D not resolved. The germline V gene encodes CDR1 MDHEN and CDR2 SYDVKM. The CDR3 is 14 residues long. The CDR3, as DNA: TGTGCCAACAGTTTAGGCACGGAGAGGACTGAAGCTTTCTTT. It yields the protein CANSLGTERTEAFF.

Notes on this clonotype: The CDR3 does not close with the conserved phenylalanine or tryptophan, likely indicating a read error. No DNA is shown, since the ends of the CDR3 on it are uncertain; the CDR3 is the one TCRdb lists. V gene TRBV6-6 combines with J gene TRBJ2-7; the table's D call, TRBD1, has no DNA check behind it. The germline V gene encodes CDR1 MNHNY and CDR2 SVGAGI (reference sequence). The CDR3 length is 15 residues, termini included. CDR3 amino acids: CASSYHRDSSYEEYL.

For this clonotype: The junction departs from the called germline gene at one end, perhaps through a read error. The rearrangement joins TRBV6-1 to TRBJ2-5, with D possibly called TRBD1 or TRBD2 (5 bases each). This CDR3 comprises 17 residues. The germline V gene has CDR1 MNHNS and CDR2 SASEGT. CDR3 region: CASSASMGVNRQETQYF. The CDR3 region has the DNA TGTGCTAGCAGCGCTAGCATGGGGGTAAACCGCCAAGAGACCCAGTACTTC.

This clonotype was seen many times. This rearrangement joins TRBV11-2 to TRBJ2-3; TRBD2 agrees at 7 bases. The germline CDR1 and CDR2 sequences are SGHAT and FQNNGV. With V trimmed by 6 bases and J by 0 bases, 18 bases remained unmatched. The CDR3 sequence is 19 residues long. The CDR3 DNA follows: TGTGCCAGCAGGACTCCTCGAGGCGGGAGACCTACTAGCACAGATACGCAGTATTTT. It specifies CASRTPRGGRPTSTDTQYF.

To note about this clonotype: The CDR3 ends on some other residue instead of the conserved phenylalanine or tryptophan, so this is likely a read error. V usage is TRBV11-2 and J usage is TRBJ2-7; the D is unclear. From germline, CDR1 is SGHAT and CDR2 FQNNGV. This CDR3 is built from 12 residues. V gave up 1 base and J gave up 5 bases, with 6 bases separating them. CDR3 bases: TGTGCCAGCAGCTTAGGTGCCCACGAGCAGTACCTC. Its protein product is CASSLGAHEQYL.

Many counts were recorded for this clonotype. The V and J genes are TRBV9 and TRBJ2-6, with 7 bases fitting TRBD1. This CDR3 contains 17 residues. The germline gives CDR1 SGDLS, CDR2 YYNGEE. The V and J ends lost 3 bases and 0 bases, in that order; junction bases with no gene match: 6. CDR3 coding DNA: TGTGCCAGCAGCGCCGGGACAGAAAGCTCTGGGGCCAACGTCCTGACTTTC. It translates to CASSAGTESSGANVLTF.

This clonotype was counted only a few times. V gene TRBV12-3 or TRBV12-4 combines with J gene TRBJ2-2; tentative D call: TRBD2 (6 bases). V was cut by 2 bases and J by 8 bases, with 12 bases left in between. The CDR3 length is 14 residues. The CDR3 here is CASSLLGGAGELFF. Written as DNA, the CDR3 is TGTGCCAGCAGTTTACTGGGAGGCGCAGGGGAGCTGTTTTTT.

On this clonotype: The germline gene is not matched at one end of the junction; a read error may be the cause. The V call is TRBV10-3, the J call TRBJ1-1; TRBD1 is a possible D gene (5 bases). Germline CDR1 ENHRY, CDR2 SYGVKD. The CDR3 is 13 amino acids. CDR3 coding DNA: TGTCCCATCAGCTCGGGGAGTGGGACTGATACTTTCTTT. Protein: CPISSGSGTDTFF.

This clonotype occurred many times. The chain recombines TRBV7-8 with TRBJ2-7, with D uncertain. The CDR3 extends over 15 amino acids. Trimming took off 1 base at V and 0 bases at J, with 10 bases between the two ends. Germline V gives CDR1 SGHVS, CDR2 FQNEAQ. The CDR3 bases are TGTGCCAGCAGCTTAGTGTGGCCAGACTCCTACGAGCAGTACTTC. This encodes CASSLVWPDSYEQYF.

Worth noting for this clonotype: A junction end diverges from the germline sequence, so it may reflect a read error. For the CDR3, the DNA is TGTGCCAGCAGTTCGGCCTGGGGGACATCAATGAACACTGAAGCTCTCTTT. It codes for CASSSAWGTSMNTEALF. J is TRBJ1-1 and V is TRBV12-3 or TRBV12-4; D is perhaps TRBD1 (6 bases). This CDR3 region has 17 residues.

This clonotype has ten or more counts. The J gene is TRBJ2-1, the V gene TRBV7-9; D remains unclear. Germline CDR1 SEHNR, CDR2 FQNEAQ (reference sequence). V was cut by 4 bases and J by 0 bases, with 10 bases left in between. The CDR3 totals 15 residues. The CDR3 nucleotides are TGTGCCAGCAGCTCTACCTCTAGCTCCTACAATGAGCAGTTCTTC. Amino acids: CASSSTSSSYNEQFF.

As for this clonotype: Being one base from a much bigger clone, this may be a read error. The V gene is TRBV10-2, the J gene TRBJ2-4; D may correspond to TRBD1 or TRBD2 (6 bases each). The CDR3 is made up of 17 amino acids. Germline-derived CDR1 and CDR2 are WSHSY and SAAADI. CDR3 sequence: CASSERARGVAKNVQYF. The CDR3 coding sequence is TGCGCCAGCAGTGAGCGAGCGAGGGGGGTAGCCAAAAACGTTCAGTACTTC.

This clonotype appeared once. The final CDR3 position lacks the conserved phenylalanine or tryptophan, pointing to a likely read error. The chain links TRBV11-2 to TRBJ2-3, with D perhaps TRBD1 (6 bases). In germline, CDR1 is SGHAT, CDR2 FQNNGV. The CDR3 is 16 residues long. The CDR3 region has the DNA TGTGCCAACAGCTACGTCGGAGTCAGGGGACCAAATACGCAGTATTCT. This translates into CANSYVGVRGPNTQYS.

To note about this clonotype: Mismatch with germline at one junction end may stem from a read error. The J gene is TRBJ2-5, the V gene TRBV6-5; maybe TRBD1 (6 bases). CDR1 MNHEY and CDR2 SVGAGI come from the germline V gene. The CDR3 runs 13 residues. In nucleotides, the CDR3 is TGTGCCGGCGCTACAGGGCCCCAAGAGATCCAGTACTTC. This codes for CAGATGPQEIQYF.

Of note for this clonotype: Germline and junction disagree at one end, which may indicate a read error. The J gene is TRBJ2-4, the V gene TRBV4-1, with TRBD2 matching over 15 bases. The germline V gene has CDR1 MGHRA and CDR2 YSYEKL. The CDR3 covers 19 residues. CDR3 sequence reads: CASSQKGLAGGLDKDIHYF. DNA for the CDR3: TGCGCCAGCAGCCAAAAAGGACTAGCGGGAGGGCTGGACAAAGACATTCACTACTTC.

As for this clonotype: This CDR3 is missing its conserved last phenylalanine or tryptophan, likely due to a read error. Because the CDR3's place on the DNA is in doubt, the DNA is left out and the CDR3 is given as listed by TCRdb. The chain has TRBV28 and TRBJ2-7. The CDR3 region is 12 residues in length, termini included. Per the germline V gene, CDR1 is MDHEN and CDR2 is SYDVKM. The CDR3 loop is CASSRTDMKEYL.

The gene calls are TRBV15 and TRBJ2-2; 7 bases map to TRBD2. Germline lookup yields CDR1 LNHNV and CDR2 YYDKDF (reference sequence). Trimming removed 0 bases from V and 7 bases from J; junction bases left unmatched: 8. This CDR3 region has 16 residues. The CDR3 spells CATSRDLAGAGGELFF. CDR3 DNA: TGTGCCACCAGCAGAGATCTTGCGGGAGCGGGCGGGGAGCTGTTTTTT.

This clonotype has ten or more counts. For the CDR3, the DNA is TGTGCCAGCAGTTACGATGGGGATAAGGATGAGCAGTTCTTC. As protein: CASSYDGDKDEQFF. The rearrangement uses TRBV6-2 or TRBV6-3 and TRBJ2-1, with D unresolved. The CDR3 consists of 14 residues. V was clipped by 2 bases and J by 8 bases, with 13 bases between them. CDR1 MNHEY and CDR2 SVGEGT come from the germline V gene.

As for this clonotype: Being one base from a much bigger clone, this may be a read error. This rearrangement joins TRBV14 to TRBJ2-1; D not resolved. The CDR3 extends over 14 amino acids. Germline CDR1 SGHDN, CDR2 FVKESK. With 8 bases removed from V and 0 bases from J, the gap between germline ends came to 11 bases. The CDR3: CASAATNSYNEQFF. The DNA for the CDR3 is TGTGCCAGCGCGGCGACAAACTCCTACAATGAGCAGTTCTTC.

The chain has TRBV29-1 and TRBJ2-1, with 7 bases identical to TRBD2. The V gene end was trimmed by 2 bases and the J gene end by 4 bases; junction bases not matched to a gene: 11. Germline-derived CDR1 and CDR2 are SQVTM and ANQGSEA. The length of the CDR3 is 16 residues. The CDR3 DNA is TGCAGCGTTGAACTCCTGACTAGCAGGACTTACAATGAGCAGTTCTTC. Translated, it gives CSVELLTSRTYNEQFF.

Comment on this clonotype: At one end, the junction sequence differs from germline, possibly due to a read error. The chain uses TRBV12-3 or TRBV12-4 and TRBJ2-7; D may match TRBD1 or TRBD2 (5 bases each). The CDR3 loop spans 15 amino acids. CDR3 residues: CASSFIGTPLYEQYF. CDR3 in DNA: TGTGCTAGCAGTTTTATCGGGACCCCACTCTACGAGCAGTACTTC.

This chain connects TRBV11-2 to TRBJ2-1, with D possibly TRBD2 on 5 matching bases. Trimming took off 0 bases at V and 8 bases at J, with 17 bases between the two ends. Germline V gene lookup returns CDR1 SGHAT and CDR2 FQNNGV. This CDR3 contains 16 residues. The CDR3 protein is CASSLDGGAAEDEQFF. The CDR3 DNA follows: TGTGCCAGCAGCTTAGATGGAGGTGCTGCGGAGGATGAGCAGTTCTTC.

With regard to this clonotype: An end of the junction does not agree with germline; a read error may underlie this. The V call is TRBV29-1, the J call TRBJ2-1; 9 nucleotides align to TRBD2. The CDR3 runs to 14 residues. Looked up from germline, CDR1 is SQVTM and CDR2 is ANQGSEA. The DNA for the CDR3 is TGCAGCATCCTCAAAGCGGGAGGACCAAATGAGCAGTTATTC. This gives the protein CSILKAGGPNEQLF.

CDR3 protein: CASSPQGSYTGELFF. In DNA, the CDR3 is TGTGCCAGCAGCCCCCAGGGAAGCTACACCGGGGAGCTGTTTTTT. The J gene is TRBJ2-2, the V gene TRBV7-9; a weak D match, TRBD1 (5 bases). CDR1 is SEHNR and CDR2 is FQNEAQ in the germline V gene (reference sequence). CDR3 length: 15 residues. Trimming left V 5 bases short and J 3 bases short, with 13 bases between.

A note on this clonotype: One end of the junction varies from germline; a read error may be responsible. The rearrangement links TRBV6-6 to TRBJ1-5; D is ambiguous. Germline V lookup: CDR1 MNHNY, CDR2 SVGAGI (reference sequence). The CDR3 runs to 16 residues. The CDR3 DNA reads TGTGCCATCAGTTACCGAGTAGAGCATAACAATCAGCCCCAGCATTTT. Residues: CAISYRVEHNNQPQHF.